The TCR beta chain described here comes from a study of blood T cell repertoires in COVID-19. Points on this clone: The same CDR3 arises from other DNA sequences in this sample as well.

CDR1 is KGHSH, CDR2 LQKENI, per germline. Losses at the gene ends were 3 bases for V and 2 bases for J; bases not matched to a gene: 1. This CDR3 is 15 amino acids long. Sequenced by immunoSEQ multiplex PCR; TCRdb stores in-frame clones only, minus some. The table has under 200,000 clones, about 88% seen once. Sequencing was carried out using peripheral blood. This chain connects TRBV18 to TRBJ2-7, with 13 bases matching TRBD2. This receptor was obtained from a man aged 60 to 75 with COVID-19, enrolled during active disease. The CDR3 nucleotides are TGTGCCAGCTCACCCGGACTAGCGGGAGCCTACGAGCAGTACTTC. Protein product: CASSPGLAGAYEQYF.